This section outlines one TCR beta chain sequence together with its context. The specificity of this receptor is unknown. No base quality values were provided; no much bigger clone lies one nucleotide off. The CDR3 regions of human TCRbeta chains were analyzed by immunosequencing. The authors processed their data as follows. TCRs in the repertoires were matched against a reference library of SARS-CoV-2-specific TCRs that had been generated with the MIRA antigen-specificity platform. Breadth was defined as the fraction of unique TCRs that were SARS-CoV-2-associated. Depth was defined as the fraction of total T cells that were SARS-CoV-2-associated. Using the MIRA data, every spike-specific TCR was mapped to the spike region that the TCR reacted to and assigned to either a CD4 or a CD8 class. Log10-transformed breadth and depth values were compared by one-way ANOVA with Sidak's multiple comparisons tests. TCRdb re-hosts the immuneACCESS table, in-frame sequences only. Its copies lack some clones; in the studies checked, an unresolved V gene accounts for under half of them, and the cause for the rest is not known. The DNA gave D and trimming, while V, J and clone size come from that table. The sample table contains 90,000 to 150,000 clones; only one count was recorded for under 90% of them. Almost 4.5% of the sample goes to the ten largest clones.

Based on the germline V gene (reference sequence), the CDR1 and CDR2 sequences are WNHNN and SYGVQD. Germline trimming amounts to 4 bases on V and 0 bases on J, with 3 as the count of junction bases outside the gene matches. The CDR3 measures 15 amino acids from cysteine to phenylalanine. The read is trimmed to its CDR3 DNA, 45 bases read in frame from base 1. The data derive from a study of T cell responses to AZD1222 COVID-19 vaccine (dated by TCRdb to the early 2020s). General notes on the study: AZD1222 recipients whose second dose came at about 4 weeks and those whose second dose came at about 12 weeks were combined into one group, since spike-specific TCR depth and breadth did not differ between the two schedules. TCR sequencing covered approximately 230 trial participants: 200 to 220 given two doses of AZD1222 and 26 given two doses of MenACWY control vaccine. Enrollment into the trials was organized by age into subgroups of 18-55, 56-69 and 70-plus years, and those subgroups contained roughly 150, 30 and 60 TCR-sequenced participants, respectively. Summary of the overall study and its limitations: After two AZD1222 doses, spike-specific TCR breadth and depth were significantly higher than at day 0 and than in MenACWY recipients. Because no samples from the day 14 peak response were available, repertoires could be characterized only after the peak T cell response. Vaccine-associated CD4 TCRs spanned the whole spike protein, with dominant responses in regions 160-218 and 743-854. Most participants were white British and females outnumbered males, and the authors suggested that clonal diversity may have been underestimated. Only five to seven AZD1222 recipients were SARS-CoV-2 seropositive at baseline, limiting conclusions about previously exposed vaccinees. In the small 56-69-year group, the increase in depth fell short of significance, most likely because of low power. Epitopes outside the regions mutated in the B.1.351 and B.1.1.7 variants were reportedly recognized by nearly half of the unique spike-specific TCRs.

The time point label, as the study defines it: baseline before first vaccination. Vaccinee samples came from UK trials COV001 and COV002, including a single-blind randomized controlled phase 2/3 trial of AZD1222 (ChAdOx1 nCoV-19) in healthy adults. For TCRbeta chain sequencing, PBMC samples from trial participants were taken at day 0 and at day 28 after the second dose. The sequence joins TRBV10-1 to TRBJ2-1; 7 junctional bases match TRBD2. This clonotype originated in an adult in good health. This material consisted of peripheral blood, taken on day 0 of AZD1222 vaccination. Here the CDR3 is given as CASSGSGVSYNEQFF. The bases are TGCGCCAGCAGTGGAAGCGGGGTCTCCTACAATGAGCAGTTCTTC.